The sequence of this T cell receptor (beta chain) was determined in a study of PD-1 blockade in classical Hodgkin lymphoma (dated by TCRdb to about 2020). Notes on the research overall: Nivolumab dosing was 3 mg/kg intravenously every 2 weeks, continuing until either disease progression or unacceptable toxicity. The study used TCR beta sequencing and CyTOF to define a peripheral blood immune signature of response to PD-1 blockade in classical Hodgkin lymphoma. Points the paper makes about the study in general: Trial patients achieving complete response had baseline diversity similar to newly diagnosed patients, whereas partial responders and progressors had significantly lower diversity. The study was limited to a single clinical trial cohort, and causes of repertoire differences, possibly disease activity or prior therapy, remained undefined. Diversity was lower in patients who began nivolumab less than 1 year after ASCT, so these patients were left out of later analyses to avoid confounding by immune reconstitution. CD4+ but not CD8+ TCR diversity rose significantly by C4D1 (p=0.0027 vs p=0.16), most apparent in complete responders (p=0.02). Baseline TCR diversity was reported to be lower in newly diagnosed patients than in healthy donors, and even lower in relapsed/refractory patients.

Points on this clone: Its antigen has not been determined. No base quality values were provided; no much bigger clone lies one nucleotide off.

In light of the paper, this sample's time point label describes: cycle 4 day 1 (C4D1), after five to seven weeks of nivolumab. Every trial patient had relapsed following autologous stem cell transplantation, and prior brentuximab vedotin exposure was what differed among cohorts A, B and C. Using a Miltenyi CD4+ T cell isolation kit, CD4+ T cells were purified from thawed PBMCs through magnetic negative selection. The trial cohort comprised roughly 50 patients with relapsed/refractory classical Hodgkin lymphoma whose best overall responses were complete response, partial response or progressive disease. In the multi-cohort phase II CheckMate 205 trial, trial patients received single-agent nivolumab. An independent review committee assessed best overall response by applying the 2007 International Working Group response criteria. Trial PBMCs were collected just before the start of nivolumab (C1D1) and during therapy at cycle 2 day 1 and cycle 4 day 1. After peripheral blood was drawn into 8 mL Vacutainer Cell Preparation Tubes, PBMCs were isolated by centrifugation and then cryopreserved. Purified CD4+ and CD8+ fractions were generated only in cases for which an additional PBMC sample was available. Magnetically labelled cells were removed on LS columns in a quadroMACS separator, and the flow-through was collected as the purified fraction.

Deletion took 2 bases off V and 1 base off J, with a span of 6 bases between the germline ends. The CDR3 runs 12 amino acids, cysteine and phenylalanine included. Here the CDR3 DNA is all that survives: 36 bases in frame from base 1. CDR1 and CDR2 are read off the germline V gene (reference sequence) as GTSNPN and SVGIG. The Qiagen DNeasy kit was used to extract genomic DNA from unsorted PBMCs and from the negatively selected CD4+ and CD8+ fractions. Amplification of TCR beta CDR3 regions was done by immunoSEQ multiplex PCR with primers that anneal to V and J segments. Amplification bias was minimized using a synthetic immune receptor repertoire, and residual bias was removed computationally after sequencing. For the original study's pipeline: Custom Python scripts were used to quantify repertoire diversity as the Shannon entropy index. Unsorted, CD4+ and CD8+ repertoires were analyzed separately, except in combined analyses where CD4+ and CD8+ sequences were merged in silico. A clone counted as expanded when the clone's frequency after treatment rose at least 2-fold relative to C1D1, and clones undetected at baseline were given a pseudocount of 0.5. Clones with 0 or 1 copy at C1D1 were classified as singleton clones, and clones with 2 or more copies were classified as non-singleton clones. Clones expanded in unsorted samples were labelled as CD4+, CD8+ or unknown by matching protein sequences in sorted samples from the same patient. Wilcoxon tests were applied to paired samples to test diversity changes from C1D1 to C4D1. Sourced from immuneACCESS, this table was stored by TCRdb with only in-frame sequences that have V and J called. A share of the clones is absent; for the studies checked, an unresolved V gene accounts for under half, and the remainder has no known explanation. That table furnishes V, J and clone size, whereas the DNA furnished D and trimming. The sample table contains tens of thousands of clones; only one count was recorded for roughly 90% of them. The ten most abundant clones make up roughly 0.27% of the sample.

The material sequenced was CD4+ T cells from blood, taken before the fourth cycle of nivolumab. The chain is made from TRBV30 and TRBJ2-7, with no confident D gene call. The sequence derives from a human donor with classical Hodgkin lymphoma. The DNA sequence reads TGTGCCTGGAGTCCGTTATCCTACGAGCAGTACTTC. The translation is CAWSPLSYEQYF.